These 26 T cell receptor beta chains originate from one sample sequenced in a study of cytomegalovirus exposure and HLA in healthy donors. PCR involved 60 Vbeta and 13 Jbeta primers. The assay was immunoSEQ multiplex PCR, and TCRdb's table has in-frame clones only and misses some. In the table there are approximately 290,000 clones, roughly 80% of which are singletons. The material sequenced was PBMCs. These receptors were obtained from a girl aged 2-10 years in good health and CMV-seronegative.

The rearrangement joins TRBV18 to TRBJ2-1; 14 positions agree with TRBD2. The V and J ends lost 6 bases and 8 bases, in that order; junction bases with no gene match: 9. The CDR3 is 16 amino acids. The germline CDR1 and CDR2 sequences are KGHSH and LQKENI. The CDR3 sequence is CASSPAGTSGSHEQFF. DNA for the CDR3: TGTGCCAGCTCGCCCGCCGGGACTAGCGGGAGTCATGAGCAGTTCTTC.

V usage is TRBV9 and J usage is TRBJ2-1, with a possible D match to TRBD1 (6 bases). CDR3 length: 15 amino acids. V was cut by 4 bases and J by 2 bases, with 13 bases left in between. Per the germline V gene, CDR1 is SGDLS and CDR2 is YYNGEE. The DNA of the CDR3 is TGTGCCAGCAGCTCGAGGACAGACCCCTACAATGAGCAGTTCTTC. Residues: CASSSRTDPYNEQFF.

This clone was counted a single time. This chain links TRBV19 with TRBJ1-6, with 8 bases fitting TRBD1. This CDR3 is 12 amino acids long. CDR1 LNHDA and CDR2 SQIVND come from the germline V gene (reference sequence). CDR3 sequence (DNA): TGTGGAACGGGACAGGCCAACGGACCCCTCCACTTT. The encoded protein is CGTGQANGPLHF.

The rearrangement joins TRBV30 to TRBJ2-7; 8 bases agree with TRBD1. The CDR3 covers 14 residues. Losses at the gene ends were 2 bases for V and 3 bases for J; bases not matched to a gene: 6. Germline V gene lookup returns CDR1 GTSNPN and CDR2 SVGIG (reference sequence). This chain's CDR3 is CAWSRTGIHYEQYF. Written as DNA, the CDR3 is TGTGCCTGGAGTCGGACAGGGATTCACTACGAGCAGTACTTC.

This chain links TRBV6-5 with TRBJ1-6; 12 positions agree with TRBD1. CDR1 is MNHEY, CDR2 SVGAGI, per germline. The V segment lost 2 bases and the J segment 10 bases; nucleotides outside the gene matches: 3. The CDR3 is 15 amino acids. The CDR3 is CASSYGTGGDSPLHF. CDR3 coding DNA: TGTGCCAGCAGTTACGGGACAGGGGGCGACTCACCCCTCCACTTT.

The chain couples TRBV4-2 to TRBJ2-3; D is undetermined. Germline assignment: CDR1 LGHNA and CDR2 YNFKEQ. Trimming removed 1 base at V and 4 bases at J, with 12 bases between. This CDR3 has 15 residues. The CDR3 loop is CASSQAEREADTQYF. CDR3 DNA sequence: TGTGCCAGCAGCCAAGCCGAGAGAGAGGCAGATACGCAGTATTTT.

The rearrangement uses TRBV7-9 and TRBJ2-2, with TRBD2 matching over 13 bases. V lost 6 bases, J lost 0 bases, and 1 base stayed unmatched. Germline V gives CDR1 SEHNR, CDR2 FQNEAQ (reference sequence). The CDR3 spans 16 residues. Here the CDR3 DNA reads TGTGCCAGCAGGGGACTAGCGGGGCCGAACACCGGGGAGCTGTTTTTT. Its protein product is CASRGLAGPNTGELFF.

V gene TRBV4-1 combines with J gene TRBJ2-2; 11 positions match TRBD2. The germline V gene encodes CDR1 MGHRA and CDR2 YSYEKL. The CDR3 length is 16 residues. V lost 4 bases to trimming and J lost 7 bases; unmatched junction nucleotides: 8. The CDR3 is CASSPLAGGPIGELFF. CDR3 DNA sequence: TGCGCCAGCAGCCCTTTAGCGGGAGGGCCAATCGGGGAGCTGTTTTTT.

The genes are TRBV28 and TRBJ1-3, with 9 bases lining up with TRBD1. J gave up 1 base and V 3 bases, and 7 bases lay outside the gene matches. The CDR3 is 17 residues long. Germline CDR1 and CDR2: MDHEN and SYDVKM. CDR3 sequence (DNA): TGTGCCAGCAGTTTTCCGGGACAGGGTAATTCTGGAAACACCATATATTTT. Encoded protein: CASSFPGQGNSGNTIYF.

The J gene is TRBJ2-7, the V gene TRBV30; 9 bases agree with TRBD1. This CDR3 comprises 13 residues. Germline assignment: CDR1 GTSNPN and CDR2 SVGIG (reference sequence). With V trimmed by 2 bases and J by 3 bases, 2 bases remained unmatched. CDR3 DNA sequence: TGTGCCTGGAGTAGGGACAGGGTCTACGAGCAGTACTTC. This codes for CAWSRDRVYEQYF.

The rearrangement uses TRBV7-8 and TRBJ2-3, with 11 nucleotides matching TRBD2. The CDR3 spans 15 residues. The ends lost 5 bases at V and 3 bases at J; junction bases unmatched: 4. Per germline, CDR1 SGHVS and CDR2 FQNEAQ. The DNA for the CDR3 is TGTGCCAGCAGCGAGCTAGCGGGGGGTACAGATACGCAGTATTTT. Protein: CASSELAGGTDTQYF.

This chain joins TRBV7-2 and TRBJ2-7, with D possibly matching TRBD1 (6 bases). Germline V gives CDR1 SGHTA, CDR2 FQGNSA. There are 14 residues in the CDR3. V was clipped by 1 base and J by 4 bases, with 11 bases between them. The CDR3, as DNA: TGTGCCAGCAGCTTAGTTGCAGGGGTTTACGAGCAGTACTTC. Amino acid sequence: CASSLVAGVYEQYF. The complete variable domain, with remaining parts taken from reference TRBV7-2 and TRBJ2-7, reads GAGVSQSPSNKVTEKGKDVELRCDPISGHTALYWYRQSLGQGLEFLIYFQGNSAPDKSGLPSDRFSAERTGGSVSTLTIQRTQQEDSAVYLCASSLVAGVYEQYFGPGTRLTVT.

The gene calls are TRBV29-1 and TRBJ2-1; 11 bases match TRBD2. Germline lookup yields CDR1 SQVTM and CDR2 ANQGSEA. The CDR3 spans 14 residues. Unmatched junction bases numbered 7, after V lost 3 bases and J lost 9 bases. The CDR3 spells CSVERLAGGGEQFF. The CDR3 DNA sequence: TGCAGCGTTGAGCGGCTAGCGGGAGGAGGTGAGCAGTTCTTC.

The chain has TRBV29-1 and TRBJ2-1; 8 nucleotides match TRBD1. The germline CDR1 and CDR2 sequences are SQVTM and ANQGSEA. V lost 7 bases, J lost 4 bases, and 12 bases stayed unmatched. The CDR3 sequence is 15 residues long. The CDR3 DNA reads TGCAGCGGAATACAGGGGGAAGTATTATACAATGAGCAGTTCTTC. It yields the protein CSGIQGEVLYNEQFF.

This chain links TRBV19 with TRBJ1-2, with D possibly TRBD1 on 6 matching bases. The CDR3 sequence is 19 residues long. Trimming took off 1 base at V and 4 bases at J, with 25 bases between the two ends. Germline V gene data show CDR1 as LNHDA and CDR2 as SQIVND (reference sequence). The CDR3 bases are TGTGCCAGTAGTATAGCCGAGGGGGGGGTAAAAGAAGTAGGCTATGGCTACACCTTC. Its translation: CASSIAEGGVKEVGYGYTF.

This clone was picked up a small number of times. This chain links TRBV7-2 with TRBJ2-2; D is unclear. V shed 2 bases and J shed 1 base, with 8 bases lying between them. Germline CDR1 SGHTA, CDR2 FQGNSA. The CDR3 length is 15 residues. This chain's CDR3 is CASSLMSVNTGELFF. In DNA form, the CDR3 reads TGTGCCAGCAGCTTAATGAGCGTGAACACCGGGGAGCTGTTTTTT.

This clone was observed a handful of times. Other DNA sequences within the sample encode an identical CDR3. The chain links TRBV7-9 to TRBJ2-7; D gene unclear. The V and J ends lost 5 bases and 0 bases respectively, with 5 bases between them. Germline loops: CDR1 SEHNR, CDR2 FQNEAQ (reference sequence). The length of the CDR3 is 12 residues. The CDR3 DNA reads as TGTGCCAGCAGCCCGTCCTCCTACGAGCAGTACTTC. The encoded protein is CASSPSSYEQYF. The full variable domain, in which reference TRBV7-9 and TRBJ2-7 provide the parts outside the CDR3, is DTGVSQNPRHKITKRGQNVTFRCDPISEHNRLYWYRQTLGQGPEFLTYFQNEAQLEKSRLLSDRFSAERPKGSFSTLEIQRTEQGDSAMYLCASSPSSYEQYFGPGTRLTVT.

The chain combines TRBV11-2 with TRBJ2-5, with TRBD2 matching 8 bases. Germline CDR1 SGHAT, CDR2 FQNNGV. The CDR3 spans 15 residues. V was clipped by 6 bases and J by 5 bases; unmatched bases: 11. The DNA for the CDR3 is TGTGCCAGCAGTACGGGGGGGGCGCTTTGGGAGACCCAGTACTTC. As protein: CASSTGGALWETQYF.

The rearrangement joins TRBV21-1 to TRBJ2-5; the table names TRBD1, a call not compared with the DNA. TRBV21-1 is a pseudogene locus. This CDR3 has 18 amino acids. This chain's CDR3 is CASSNPGTGDTPRHTQYF. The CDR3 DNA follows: TGTGCCAGCAGCAATCCGGGGACAGGGGATACTCCAAGACATACCCAGTACTTC.

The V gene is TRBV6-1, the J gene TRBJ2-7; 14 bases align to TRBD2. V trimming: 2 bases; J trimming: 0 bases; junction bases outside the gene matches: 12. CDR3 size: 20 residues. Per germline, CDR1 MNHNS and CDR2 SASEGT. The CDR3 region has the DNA TGTGCCAGCAGTGAAACGATTTTGGGACTAGCGGGGGTAAGCTCCTACGAGCAGTACTTC. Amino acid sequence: CASSETILGLAGVSSYEQYF.

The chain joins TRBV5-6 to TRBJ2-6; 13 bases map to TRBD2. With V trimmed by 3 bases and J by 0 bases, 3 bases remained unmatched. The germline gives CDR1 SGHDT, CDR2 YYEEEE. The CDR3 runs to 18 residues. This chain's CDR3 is CASSWGLAGLSGANVLTF. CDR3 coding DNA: TGTGCCAGCAGCTGGGGACTAGCGGGACTCTCTGGGGCCAACGTCCTGACTTTC.

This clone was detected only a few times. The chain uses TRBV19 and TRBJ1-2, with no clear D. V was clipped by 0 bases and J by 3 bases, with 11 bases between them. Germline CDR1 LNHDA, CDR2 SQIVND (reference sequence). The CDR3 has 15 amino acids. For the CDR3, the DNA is TGTGCCAGTAGTATAGATTTGTGGCAGGACTATGGCTACACCTTC. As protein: CASSIDLWQDYGYTF.

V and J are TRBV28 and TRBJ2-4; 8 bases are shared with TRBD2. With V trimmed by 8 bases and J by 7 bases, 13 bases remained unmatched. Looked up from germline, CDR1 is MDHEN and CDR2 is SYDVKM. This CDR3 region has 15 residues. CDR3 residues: CASSGGTSGGNIQYF. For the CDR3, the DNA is TGTGCCAGCTCCGGCGGGACATCGGGGGGGAACATTCAGTACTTC.

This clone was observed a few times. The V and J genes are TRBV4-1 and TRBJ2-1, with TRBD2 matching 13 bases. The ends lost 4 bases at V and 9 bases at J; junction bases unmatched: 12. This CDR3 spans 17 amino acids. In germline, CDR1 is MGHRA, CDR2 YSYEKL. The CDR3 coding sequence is TGCGCCAGCAGCCCTCTGCCGGGACTAGCGGGGAGCGGTGAGCAGTTCTTC. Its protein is CASSPLPGLAGSGEQFF.

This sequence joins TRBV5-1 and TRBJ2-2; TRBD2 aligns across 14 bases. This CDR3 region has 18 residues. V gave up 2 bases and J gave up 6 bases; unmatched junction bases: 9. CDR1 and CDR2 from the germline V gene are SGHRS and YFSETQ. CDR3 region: CASSFPGTSGRGSGELFF. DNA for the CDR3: TGCGCCAGCAGCTTTCCCGGGACTAGCGGGAGAGGATCCGGGGAGCTGTTTTTT.

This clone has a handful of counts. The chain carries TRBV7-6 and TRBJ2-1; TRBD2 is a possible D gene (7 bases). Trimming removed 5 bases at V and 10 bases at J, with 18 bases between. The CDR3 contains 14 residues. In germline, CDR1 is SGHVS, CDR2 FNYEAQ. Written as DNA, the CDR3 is TGTGCCAGCAGCCCCGGGGGGCCCCGGGACGAGCAGTTCTTC. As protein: CASSPGGPRDEQFF.